This T cell receptor beta chain appears in the sequencing data of a study of T-cell memory formation after mild COVID-19. Turning to the study itself: In these data, TCR clusters were largely donor specific.

Study observations and caveats: CD4/CD8 balance characterized clones contracting day 15 to 85, and CD4+ skew characterized later expanders. Pre-infection memory held some responding clones, suggesting pre-existing cross-reactive T cells responded.

The ends lost 6 bases at V and 5 bases at J; junction bases unmatched: 5. The CDR3 runs to 14 residues. CDR1 and CDR2 (germline): SNHLY, FYNNEI. This clonotype was seen a handful of times. Its cognate antigen is unknown. With constant-segment primers, 5'RACE yielded cDNA libraries of TCR alpha and TCR beta that carried sample barcodes and UMIs. Each CDR3 protein is one row after TCRdb ran MiXCR on the 5' RACE reads. This sample carries roughly 400,000 distinct CDR3 sequences, 20% to 25% of them seen once, and the ten largest clones take 8.8%. The sequenced sample consisted of PBMCs or a T cell subset sorted from them (not recorded which). This TCR derives from an adult woman who had mild COVID-19 (a few samples of this study predate the infection). Cell type and time point are not known. This chain links TRBV2 with TRBJ2-5; 11 bases are a match to TRBD1. The CDR3 coding sequence is TGTGCCAGCAGCTCGGGGACAGGGGGTGAGACCCAGTACTTC. Amino acids: CASSSGTGGETQYF.